This entry lists 31 T cell receptor beta chains sequenced from one sample in a study of vaccination and CD4 T cells after COVID-19. Sequenced with the Oncomine TCR Beta short-read assay was DNA taken from cultured CD4+ T cells. TCRdb ran MiXCR on the PCR reads and lists one entry per CDR3 protein. The table has some 19,000 distinct CDR3 sequences, 43% seen once. No antigens are known for them. Indicated treatment: roughly 10-day PBMC culture with coronavirus spike peptide pools or control peptides (ViraFEST assay). The specimen sequenced was CD4+ T cells from blood, cultured in vitro. These receptors all come from a human donor who had recovered from COVID-19.

The V and J genes are TRBV6-5 and TRBJ2-1; 9 bases match TRBD1. The germline gives CDR1 MNHEY, CDR2 SVGAGI. With 0 bases clipped from V and 7 bases from J, the junction kept 7 bases outside the gene matches. The length of the CDR3 is 16 residues. The DNA for the CDR3 is TGTGCCAGCAGTTACTCGAGGACAGGGGCCAGGAATGAGCAGTTCTTC. It translates to CASSYSRTGARNEQFF.

V and J are TRBV18 and TRBJ1-6; the D gene is possibly TRBD1 (6 bases). Germline V gene data show CDR1 as KGHSH and CDR2 as LQKENI. Trimming took 3 bases from V and 8 from J, leaving 8 bases between them. The CDR3 loop spans 13 amino acids. Here the CDR3 reads CASSPDRYSPLHF. In nucleotides, the CDR3 is TGTGCCAGCTCACCCGACAGGTATTCACCCCTCCACTTT.

V gene TRBV7-2 combines with J gene TRBJ2-7, with D possibly TRBD1 on 5 matching bases. The germline V gene has CDR1 SGHTA and CDR2 FQGNSA. Between the trimmed V and J ends, which lost 5 bases and 3 bases, there was a span of 14 bases. This CDR3 comprises 14 residues. CDR3 DNA sequence: TGTGCCAGCAGCGCCGCAGGGTTTAGCTACGAGCAGTACTTC. Its protein is CASSAAGFSYEQYF.

This chain joins TRBV12-3 or TRBV12-4 and TRBJ1-5, with TRBD1 as a possible D gene (5 bases). The length of the CDR3 is 16 residues. V shed 5 bases and J shed 8 bases, with 22 bases lying between them. The CDR3 loop reads CASSPITPGDLKPQHF. The CDR3 DNA is TGTGCCAGCAGTCCAATTACTCCGGGGGACCTTAAGCCCCAGCATTTT.

The V and J genes are TRBV7-9 and TRBJ1-3; D not resolved. The CDR3 runs to 16 residues. Trimming removed 4 bases at V and 0 bases at J, with 13 bases between. The V gene's germline CDR1 is SEHNR and CDR2 FQNEAQ (reference sequence). The DNA for the CDR3 is TGTGCCAGCAGCTCCTCGACGGCACTCTCTGGAAACACCATATATTTT. Amino acids: CASSSSTALSGNTIYF. Full variable domain (rest looked up from reference TRBV7-9 and TRBJ1-3): DTGVSQNPRHKITKRGQNVTFRCDPISEHNRLYWYRQTLGQGPEFLTYFQNEAQLEKSRLLSDRFSAERPKGSFSTLEIQRTEQGDSAMYLCASSSSTALSGNTIYFGEGSWLTVV.

V and J are TRBV11-3 and TRBJ2-7; a weak D match, TRBD2 (5 bases). The CDR3 has 15 amino acids. Germline V gene sequence: CDR1 SGHNT, CDR2 YENEEA. V was pared by 1 base and J by 3 bases, with 13 bases between. Here the CDR3 DNA reads TGTGCCAGCAGCTTAGGGACGGAGGCCGGCTACGAGCAGTACTTC. Amino acid sequence: CASSLGTEAGYEQYF.

V is TRBV4-3 and J is TRBJ2-3; 10 bases align to TRBD2. The germline V gene has CDR1 LGHNA and CDR2 YSLEER. The CDR3 is 18 amino acids. With V trimmed by 0 bases and J by 2 bases, 8 bases remained unmatched. This chain's CDR3 is CASSQEADSGRYTDTQYF. CDR3 DNA: TGCGCCAGCAGCCAAGAGGCCGATAGCGGGAGGTACACAGATACGCAGTATTTT.

The rearrangement links TRBV28 to TRBJ1-5; 7 bases map to TRBD1. The CDR3 spans 15 residues. Germline V gene lookup returns CDR1 MDHEN and CDR2 SYDVKM. The trim removed 1 base at V and 2 bases at J, leaving 2 bases unmatched. CDR3 nucleotides: TGTGCCAGCAGTTTATCAGGGGGTGGCAATCAGCCCCAGCATTTT. It codes for CASSLSGGGNQPQHF.

The chain recombines TRBV11-2 with TRBJ2-5; TRBD2 aligns across 8 bases. V lost 0 bases, J lost 5 bases, and 5 bases stayed unmatched. The germline V gene encodes CDR1 SGHAT and CDR2 FQNNGV. The CDR3 is 15 amino acids. The CDR3 region is CASSLDSGGVETQYF. CDR3 DNA sequence: TGTGCCAGCAGCTTAGATTCGGGAGGGGTTGAGACCCAGTACTTC.

The rearrangement joins TRBV28 to TRBJ2-7, with D perhaps being TRBD1 or TRBD2 (5 bases each). The CDR3 loop spans 12 amino acids. V shed 10 bases and J shed 3 bases, with 13 bases lying between them. CDR1 is MDHEN, CDR2 SYDVKM, per germline. The CDR3 spells CATQRGDYEQYF. Written as DNA, the CDR3 is TGTGCCACCCAACGAGGGGACTACGAGCAGTACTTC.

V usage is TRBV27 and J usage is TRBJ2-1; 8 positions match TRBD2. V lost 6 bases and J lost 4; bases outside the gene matches: 11. This CDR3 has 16 residues. The germline V gene has CDR1 MNHEY and CDR2 SMNVEV (reference sequence). CDR3 DNA: TGTGCCAGCAGCCCGGTTGGCGGGAGGAGGTACAATGAGCAGTTCTTC. This translates into CASSPVGGRRYNEQFF.

The V and J genes are TRBV7-2 and TRBJ1-4, with D hard to call. V lost 0 bases, J lost 12 bases, and 11 bases lay in between. CDR1 is SGHTA and CDR2 is FQGNSA in the germline V gene. This CDR3 has 13 amino acids. CDR3 loop: CASSLALGSELFF. Here the CDR3 DNA reads TGTGCCAGCAGCTTAGCGCTAGGATCAGAACTGTTTTTT.

J is TRBJ2-5 and V is TRBV10-3; the match to TRBD2 covers 11 bases. Germline V CDR1 and CDR2: ENHRY, SYGVKD. The V and J ends lost 0 bases and 9 bases, in that order; junction bases with no gene match: 9. The CDR3 covers 16 residues. This CDR3 is CAISESDTSGSGAQYF. The CDR3 bases are TGTGCCATCAGTGAGTCGGACACTAGCGGGAGTGGGGCCCAGTACTTC.

This chain joins TRBV5-4 and TRBJ2-2; no definite D call. Per the germline V gene, CDR1 is SGHNT and CDR2 is YYREEE (reference sequence). CDR3 length: 12 residues. Between the trimmed V and J ends, which lost 4 bases and 5 bases, there was a span of 6 bases. This CDR3 reads CASSLLTGELFF. The CDR3, as DNA: TGTGCCAGCAGCCTTTTGACCGGGGAGCTGTTTTTT. Variable domain in full (rest from reference TRBV5-4 and TRBJ2-2): ETGVTQSPTHLIKTRGQQVTLRCSSQSGHNTVSWYQQALGQGPQFIFQYYREEENGRGNFPPRFSGLQFPNYSSELNVNALELDDSALYLCASSLLTGELFFGEGSRLTVL.

The CDR3 DNA reads TGCGCCAGCAGTGAGTCGACGCGTCCGCTGATTAAGCCCCTCCACTTT. Encoded protein: CASSESTRPLIKPLHF. The chain combines TRBV10-1 with TRBJ1-6; D gene ambiguous. Germline loops: CDR1 WNHNN, CDR2 SYGVQD (reference sequence). V was trimmed by 0 bases and J by 13 bases, leaving 19 bases between them. CDR3 size: 16 residues.

This chain connects TRBV6-2 or TRBV6-3 to TRBJ2-5, with 10 positions matching TRBD2. The germline gives CDR1 MNHEY, CDR2 SVGEGT. V lost 6 bases to trimming and J lost 7 bases; unmatched junction nucleotides: 11. The CDR3 is 15 residues long. The CDR3 sequence: CASSPSSGSTVTQYF. The DNA of the CDR3 is TGTGCCAGCAGCCCCTCTAGCGGGAGTACTGTGACCCAGTACTTC.

The gene calls are TRBV20-1 and TRBJ2-7, with 10 bases that match TRBD2. Looked up from germline, CDR1 is DFQATT and CDR2 is SNEGSKA (reference sequence). The CDR3 runs to 14 residues. Trimming cost V 3 bases and J 2 bases; bases outside gene matches: 4. CDR3 DNA: TGCAGTGCTAGTCGGCTAGCGGGGGCCTACGAGCAGTACTTC. Residues: CSASRLAGAYEQYF.

The chain links TRBV24-1 to TRBJ2-6; weak D call: TRBD1 (6 bases). Trimming pared 5 bases from V and 0 bases from J, leaving 10 bases between. Germline loops: CDR1 KGHDR, CDR2 SFDVKD. CDR3 size: 16 residues. DNA for the CDR3: TGTGCCACCAGTGCTACAGGGAGCTCTGGGGCCAACGTCCTGACTTTC. It is translated as CATSATGSSGANVLTF.

This chain uses TRBV28 with TRBJ1-3; D not resolved. The V end was cut by 2 bases, the J end by 3 bases, with 5 bases between. The germline V gene encodes CDR1 MDHEN and CDR2 SYDVKM. The CDR3 contains 13 residues. CDR3 in amino acids: CASSLVGGNTIYF. DNA of the CDR3: TGTGCCAGCAGTTTAGTGGGTGGAAACACCATATATTTT.

The chain is built from TRBV7-2 and TRBJ2-3; D possibly matches TRBD1 or TRBD2 (5 bases each). The germline V and J ends were trimmed by 4 bases and 6 bases, with 17 bases remaining between them. The germline V gene has CDR1 SGHTA and CDR2 FQGNSA. CDR3 size: 15 residues. This CDR3 is CASSSRGDDLDTQYF. DNA of the CDR3: TGTGCCAGCAGCTCCCGAGGGGACGATTTGGATACGCAGTATTTT.

This clonotype was detected only a few times. CDR3 loop: CATSDSGTEHNEQFF. CDR3 bases: TGTGCCACCAGTGATTCCGGGACAGAACACAATGAGCAGTTCTTC. The rearrangement links TRBV24-1 to TRBJ2-1; TRBD1 aligns across 7 bases. Germline-derived CDR1 and CDR2 are KGHDR and SFDVKD. The CDR3 is 15 amino acids. V shed 2 bases and J 5 bases; nucleotides not matched to a gene: 5.

This clonotype has just a few counts. V and J are TRBV6-4 and TRBJ1-1, with D hard to call. Looked up from germline, CDR1 is MRHNA and CDR2 is SNTAGT. The length of the CDR3 is 13 residues. V gave up 0 bases and J gave up 1 base, with 3 bases separating them. DNA for the CDR3: TGTGCCAGCAGTGACTCGGAGAACACTGAAGCTTTCTTT. Protein sequence: CASSDSENTEAFF.

This clonotype was detected only a few times. V gene TRBV20-1 combines with J gene TRBJ1-6, with 7 bases aligning to TRBD1. After removal of 1 base from V and 9 bases from J, the junction contained 12 bases not matched to a gene. This CDR3 region has 16 residues. Per the germline V gene, CDR1 is DFQATT and CDR2 is SNEGSKA (reference sequence). CDR3 loop: CSARAAGEGAVSPLHF. The CDR3 nucleotides are TGCAGTGCTAGAGCCGCCGGGGAGGGGGCGGTTTCACCCCTCCACTTT.

The chain combines TRBV11-2 with TRBJ2-7; TRBD2 matches 7 bases. Germline V gene sequence: CDR1 SGHAT, CDR2 FQNNGV. The CDR3 runs to 15 residues. J was trimmed by 4 bases and V by 1 base; bases with no gene match: 7. CDR3 DNA: TGTGCCAGCAGCTTAGCGGAGCGGGGACCTTACGAGCAGTACTTC. It yields the protein CASSLAERGPYEQYF.

The rearrangement joins TRBV28 to TRBJ1-2, with D possibly matching TRBD1 (6 bases). Trimming took off 2 bases at V and 0 bases at J, with 19 bases between the two ends. The V gene's germline CDR1 is MDHEN and CDR2 SYDVKM. This CDR3 has 18 residues. DNA of the CDR3: TGTGCCAGCAGTTTAGAGGCAGGGGCCCTCCTTACTAACTATGGCTACACCTTC. Its protein is CASSLEAGALLTNYGYTF.

The chain combines TRBV6-5 with TRBJ1-5; D is unclear. V lost 2 bases and J 4 bases, leaving 9 bases between the germline ends. There are 14 residues in the CDR3. Germline CDR1 MNHEY, CDR2 SVGAGI. CDR3 bases: TGTGCCAGCAGTTACGGGTTTCCTAATCAGCCCCAGCATTTT. This translates into CASSYGFPNQPQHF.

This clonotype has more than one count but fewer than ten. This sequence joins TRBV27 and TRBJ2-7, with unresolved D. The CDR3 is 14 residues long. Germline-derived CDR1 and CDR2 are MNHEY and SMNVEV (reference sequence). V shed 2 bases and J shed 2 bases, with 10 bases lying between them. The CDR3 region has the DNA TGTGCCAGCAGTTTACAGATTTACCCCTACGAGCAGTACTTC. The encoded protein is CASSLQIYPYEQYF.

The CDR3 DNA reads as TGTGCCAGCAGTTTTTCAGGGGAAAGCTATGGCTACACCTTC. Translation: CASSFSGESYGYTF. The V gene is TRBV6-5, the J gene TRBJ1-2; D perhaps matches TRBD1 (6 bases). V was cut by 4 bases and J by 4 bases, with 13 bases left in between. The CDR3 consists of 14 residues. Germline V CDR1 and CDR2: MNHEY, SVGAGI.

This clonotype has just a few counts. The gene calls are TRBV20-1 and TRBJ2-1; 8 nucleotides match TRBD2. This CDR3 has 18 residues. Losses at the gene ends were 3 bases for V and 0 bases for J; bases not matched to a gene: 13. Per germline, CDR1 DFQATT and CDR2 SNEGSKA (reference sequence). CDR3 in DNA: TGCAGTGCTAGTGCCCCAGCGGGAGAAGTAAGCTCCTACAATGAGCAGTTCTTC. Translated, it gives CSASAPAGEVSSYNEQFF.

This clonotype was observed a few times. The chain carries TRBV6-2 or TRBV6-3 and TRBJ2-1, with 10 positions matching TRBD2. The DNA end is a closer match to TRBJ2-7, so the J assignment may be wrong. This CDR3 is built from 16 residues. CDR1 MNHEY and CDR2 SVGEGT come from the germline V gene. The DNA of the CDR3 is TGTGCCAGCAGTTACCCTCTAGCGGGGGCCGCCTACGAGCAGTACTTC. As protein: CASSYPLAGAAYEQYF.

The table lists this clonotype with a few counts. The CDR3 DNA is TGTGCCAGCAGCTGGGGGACAGGGGCTAACACTGAAGCTTTCTTT. Translated, it gives CASSWGTGANTEAFF. The chain uses TRBV11-3 and TRBJ1-1, with TRBD1 matching 10 bases. Germline V gene data show CDR1 as SGHNT and CDR2 as YENEEA. The CDR3 loop spans 15 amino acids. The J segment lost 2 bases and the V segment lost 4 bases, leaving 4 bases of the junction unmatched.